The 14 T cell receptor beta chains below were found in one sample sequenced in a study of CD4 T cells in relation to SARS-CoV-2 and coronaviruses. Some clones are missing from TCRdb's copy, which holds only in-frame ones; the method was immunoSEQ multiplex PCR. This table has around 65,000 clones, over 70% appearing once. CD4+ T cells from unexposed donors were obtained before the COVID-19 pandemic (2011-2018). The sample consisted of memory CD4+ T cells from PBMCs. The receptors were sampled from a human donor in good health.

This sequence joins TRBV29-1 and TRBJ2-7; 7 bases fit TRBD1. CDR3 length: 14 amino acids. CDR1 and CDR2 (germline): SQVTM, ANQGSEA. With V trimmed by 5 bases and J by 0 bases, 7 bases remained unmatched. The CDR3 loop reads CSVRTGQSSYEQYF. In DNA form, the CDR3 reads TGCAGCGTTCGGACAGGACAAAGCTCCTACGAGCAGTACTTC.

The rearrangement joins TRBV7-2 to TRBJ2-5, with 16 positions matching TRBD2. Germline CDR1 is SGHTA and CDR2 is FQGNSA. This CDR3 has 16 residues. The V segment lost 3 bases and the J segment 2 bases; nucleotides outside the gene matches: 0. The CDR3 protein is CASSLGLAGGQETQYF. CDR3 in DNA: TGTGCCAGCAGCTTGGGACTAGCGGGGGGGCAAGAGACCCAGTACTTC.

The chain recombines TRBV7-2 with TRBJ2-7; no clear D. This CDR3 spans 15 amino acids. Per germline, CDR1 SGHTA and CDR2 FQGNSA. Trimming shortened V by 1 base and J by 1 base, and 11 bases separated the two germline ends. The CDR3 loop is CASSLVVAVSYEQYF. The CDR3 DNA reads as TGTGCCAGCAGCTTAGTGGTGGCGGTATCCTACGAGCAGTACTTC.

The J gene is TRBJ2-7, the V gene TRBV2; 8 bases are shared with TRBD1. The CDR3 has 14 residues. V lost 3 bases and J lost 5; bases outside the gene matches: 6. Germline assignment: CDR1 SNHLY and CDR2 FYNNEI. The CDR3 loop reads CASSEQGAGDEQYF. The CDR3 DNA is TGTGCCAGCAGTGAGCAGGGGGCGGGTGACGAGCAGTACTTC.

A few counts support this clone. The chain carries TRBV4-2 and TRBJ1-1; TRBD1 aligns across 7 bases. Trimming removed 3 bases from V and 0 bases from J; junction bases left unmatched: 1. Germline CDR1 reads LGHNA; CDR2 reads YNFKEQ. CDR3 length: 14 residues. DNA for the CDR3: TGTGCCAGCAGCCAGGGACAGATGAACACTGAAGCTTTCTTT. Amino acid sequence: CASSQGQMNTEAFF.

The chain recombines TRBV6-1 with TRBJ1-1; the D is unclear. Germline lookup yields CDR1 MNHNS and CDR2 SASEGT. V lost 3 bases, J lost 1 base, and 12 bases lay in between. The length of the CDR3 is 15 residues. The CDR3: CASSDGPGWNTEAFF. The CDR3 coding sequence is TGTGCCAGCAGTGATGGTCCGGGATGGAACACTGAAGCTTTCTTT.

The genes are TRBV2 and TRBJ2-7; 11 bases line up with TRBD1. The germline gives CDR1 SNHLY, CDR2 FYNNEI. CDR3 length equals 14 residues. With V trimmed by 2 bases and J by 5 bases, 2 bases remained unmatched. The chain's CDR3 is CASSERTGGNEQYF. The CDR3 nucleotides are TGTGCCAGCAGTGAAAGGACAGGGGGCAACGAGCAGTACTTC.

The chain recombines TRBV5-1 with TRBJ1-1, with D perhaps matching TRBD1 (6 bases). Between the trimmed V and J ends, which lost 4 bases and 2 bases, there was a span of 15 bases. This CDR3 contains 15 residues. The germline CDR1 and CDR2 sequences are SGHRS and YFSETQ. The CDR3 DNA reads as TGCGCCAGCAGCCGGATGACAGGCGTTAACACTGAAGCTTTCTTT. This gives the protein CASSRMTGVNTEAFF.

The V gene is TRBV11-2, the J gene TRBJ2-3; D is uncertain. The CDR3 loop spans 12 amino acids. Germline values: CDR1 SGHAT, CDR2 FQNNGV. V was trimmed by 4 bases and J by 2 bases, leaving 4 bases between them. The CDR3, as DNA: TGTGCCAGCAGCTCTTACACAGATACGCAGTATTTT. This encodes CASSSYTDTQYF.

This clone has just one count. J is TRBJ2-1 and V is TRBV5-1, with 7 bases matching TRBD1. V trimming: 4 bases; J trimming: 4 bases; junction bases outside the gene matches: 5. In germline, CDR1 is SGHRS, CDR2 YFSETQ. CDR3 length equals 14 residues. As DNA, the CDR3 is TGCGCCAGCAGCGCCCGACAGGGATACAATGAGCAGTTCTTC. Protein sequence: CASSARQGYNEQFF. Based on the CDR3 plus reference TRBV5-1 and TRBJ2-1, the full variable domain is KAGVTQTPRYLIKTRGQQVTLSCSPISGHRSVSWYQQTPGQGLQFLFEYFSETQRNKGNFPGRFSGRQFSNSRSEMNVSTLELGDSALYLCASSARQGYNEQFFGPGTRLTVL.

The chain employs TRBV5-8 and TRBJ2-7, with 9 bases that match TRBD1. With 1 base clipped from V and 5 bases from J, the junction kept 7 bases outside the gene matches. Germline V lookup: CDR1 SGHTS, CDR2 YDEGEE. The CDR3 is 15 residues long. The CDR3 here is CASSLLGQGTNEQYF. In DNA form, the CDR3 reads TGTGCCAGCAGCTTGTTAGGACAGGGGACCAACGAGCAGTACTTC.

The chain has TRBV10-3 and TRBJ1-4; 10 nucleotides agree with TRBD1. Germline trimming cut 8 bases from V and 8 bases from J; bases unmatched to any gene: 2. Germline V lookup: CDR1 ENHRY, CDR2 SYGVKD. This CDR3 contains 12 residues. In DNA, the CDR3 is TGTGCCATCGGGACAGGGGAAGAAAAACTGTTTTTT. Its translation: CAIGTGEEKLFF.

In its sample, this clone was seen once. This chain uses TRBV18 with TRBJ1-1; D may be TRBD1 (6 bases). The germline V gene encodes CDR1 KGHSH and CDR2 LQKENI. Trimming shortened V by 6 bases and J by 4 bases, and 15 bases separated the two germline ends. CDR3 length: 14 residues. Written as DNA, the CDR3 is TGTGCCAGCTCCCAACGGACAGTAGTCACTGAAGCTTTCTTT. Translation: CASSQRTVVTEAFF. Supplemented by reference TRBV18 and TRBJ1-1, the full variable domain reads NAGVMQNPRHLVRRRGQEARLRCSPMKGHSHVYWYRQLPEEGLKFMVYLQKENIIDESGMPKERFSAEFPKEGPSILRIQQVVRGDSAAYFCASSQRTVVTEAFFGQGTRLTVV.

V gene TRBV10-1 combines with J gene TRBJ2-2; possible D gene TRBD2, 5 bases. This CDR3 contains 14 residues. The V end lost 6 bases, the J end lost 4 bases, and 12 bases lay between the germline ends. Germline V gene data show CDR1 as WNHNN and CDR2 as SYGVQD (reference sequence). The CDR3 coding sequence is TGCGCCAGCAGGCCGGGGTCCTCCACCGGGGAGCTGTTTTTT. Translated, it gives CASRPGSSTGELFF.